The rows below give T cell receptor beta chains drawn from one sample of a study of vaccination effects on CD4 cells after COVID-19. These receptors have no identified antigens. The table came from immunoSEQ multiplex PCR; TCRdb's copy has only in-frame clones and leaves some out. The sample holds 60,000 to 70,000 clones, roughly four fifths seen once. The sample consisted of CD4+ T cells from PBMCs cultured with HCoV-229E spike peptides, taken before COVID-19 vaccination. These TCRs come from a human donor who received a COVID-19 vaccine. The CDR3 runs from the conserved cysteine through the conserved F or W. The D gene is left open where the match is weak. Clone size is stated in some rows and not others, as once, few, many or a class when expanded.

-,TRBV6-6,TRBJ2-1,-,CASREHYEQFF,TGTGCCAGCAGGGAACACTATGAGCAGTTCTTC
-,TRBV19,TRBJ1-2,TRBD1,CASANRGDYGYTF,TGTGCCAGTGCTAACAGGGGGGACTATGGCTACACCTTC
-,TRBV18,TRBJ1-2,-,CASSLDRLTYGYTF,TGTGCCAGCTCTCTAGACAGGCTAACTTATGGCTACACCTTC
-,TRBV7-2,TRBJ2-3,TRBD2,CASSFIAGGPGTDTQYF,TGTGCCAGCAGCTTTATAGCGGGGGGGCCGGGGACAGATACGCAGTATTTT
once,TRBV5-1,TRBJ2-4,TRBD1,CASSLGTGVTKNIQYF,TGCGCCAGCAGCCTAGGGACAGGGGTTACCAAAAACATTCAGTACTTC
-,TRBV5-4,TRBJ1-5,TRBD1,CASSDGTGGQPQHF,TGTGCCAGCAGCGACGGGACAGGAGGCCAGCCCCAGCATTTT
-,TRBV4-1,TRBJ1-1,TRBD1,CASSPGQGAFGTEAFF,TGCGCCAGCAGCCCCGGACAGGGGGCGTTCGGCACTGAAGCTTTCTTT
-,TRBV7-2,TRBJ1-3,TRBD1,CASSLGGTGGNTIYF,TGTGCCAGCAGCTTAGGAGGGACAGGGGGAAACACCATATATTTT
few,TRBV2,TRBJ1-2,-,CASSDIQGRGYTF,TGTGCCAGCAGTGATATACAGGGTCGGGGCTACACCTTC
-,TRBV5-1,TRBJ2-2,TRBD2,CASSLDPSGYTGELFF,TGCGCCAGCAGCTTAGATCCTAGCGGTTATACCGGGGAGCTGTTTTTT
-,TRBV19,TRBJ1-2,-,CASSILGVYGYTF,TGTGCCAGTAGTATACTGGGGGTCTATGGCTACACCTTC
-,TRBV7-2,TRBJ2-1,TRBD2,CASSRTSGVSYNEQFF,TGTGCCAGCAGCAGGACTAGCGGGGTCTCCTACAATGAGCAGTTCTTC
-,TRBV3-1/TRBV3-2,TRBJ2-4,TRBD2,CASSPLRDYQNIQYF,TGTGCCAGCAGCCCTTTGAGGGACTATCAAAACATTCAGTACTTC
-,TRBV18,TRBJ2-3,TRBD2,CASSPEERLAGPTDTQYF,TGTGCCAGCTCACCAGAAGAAAGACTAGCGGGACCCACAGATACGCAGTATTTT
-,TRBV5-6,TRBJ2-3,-,CASIKNRVTDTQYF,TGTGCCAGCATAAAAAACAGGGTTACAGATACGCAGTATTTT
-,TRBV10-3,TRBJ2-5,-,CAISEGGFQETQYF,TGTGCCATCAGTGAGGGTGGCTTCCAAGAGACCCAGTACTTC
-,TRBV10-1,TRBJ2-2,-,CASSESRVPNTGELFF,TGCGCCAGCAGTGAGTCGAGGGTTCCGAACACCGGGGAGCTGTTTTTT
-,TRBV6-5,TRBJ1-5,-,CASSSDGHQPQHF,TGTGCCAGCAGTTCGGATGGGCATCAGCCCCAGCATTTT
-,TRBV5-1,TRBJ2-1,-,CASSLVPTNEQFF,TGCGCCAGCAGCTTGGTGCCTACTAATGAGCAGTTCTTC
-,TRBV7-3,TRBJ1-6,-,CASSEFSPGGSPLHF,TGTGCCAGCAGCGAATTCAGCCCCGGTGGGTCACCCCTCCACTTT
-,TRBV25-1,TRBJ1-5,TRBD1,CASRGPGQSNQPQHF,TGTGCCAGCAGGGGTCCGGGACAGAGCAATCAGCCCCAGCATTTT
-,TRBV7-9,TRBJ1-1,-,CASSPQGTNTEAFF,TGTGCCAGCAGCCCCCAGGGGACCAACACTGAAGCTTTCTTT
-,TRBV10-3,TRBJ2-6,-,CAISESPGPAGANVLTF,TGTGCCATCAGTGAGTCACCGGGCCCGGCTGGGGCCAACGTCCTGACTTTC
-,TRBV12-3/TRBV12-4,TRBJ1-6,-,CASSLTGNSPLHF,TGTGCCAGCAGTCTTACGGGAAATTCACCCCTCCACTTT
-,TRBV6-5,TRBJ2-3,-,CASSYGHGGTDTQYF,TGTGCCAGCAGTTATGGGCACGGGGGCACAGATACGCAGTATTTT
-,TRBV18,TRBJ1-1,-,CASSLIREVNTEAFF,TGTGCCAGCTCACTGATAAGAGAGGTGAACACTGAAGCTTTCTTT
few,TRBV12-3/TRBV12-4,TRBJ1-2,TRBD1,CASSLGTDYGYTF,TGTGCCAGCAGTCTCGGGACAGACTATGGCTACACCTTC
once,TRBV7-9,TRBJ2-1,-,CASSLMVGNSYNEQFF,TGTGCCAGCAGCTTAATGGTGGGCAACTCCTACAATGAGCAGTTCTTC
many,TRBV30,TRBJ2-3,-,CAWTPGRLDTQYF,TGTGCCTGGACCCCAGGCCGGTTAGATACGCAGTATTTT
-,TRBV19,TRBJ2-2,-,CASTGTFRGTGELFF,TGTGCCAGTACCGGGACCTTTCGAGGGACCGGGGAGCTGTTTTTT
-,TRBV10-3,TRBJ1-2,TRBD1,CAISLWDRQGYGYTF,TGTGCCATCAGCCTTTGGGACAGGCAGGGCTATGGCTACACCTTC
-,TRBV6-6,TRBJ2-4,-,CASTPPRDGKNIQYF,TGTGCCAGCACTCCCCCCCGGGACGGAAAAAACATTCAGTACTTC
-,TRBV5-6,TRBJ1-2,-,CASSSTGREGGYTF,TGTGCCAGCAGCTCAACAGGGAGGGAAGGTGGCTACACCTTC